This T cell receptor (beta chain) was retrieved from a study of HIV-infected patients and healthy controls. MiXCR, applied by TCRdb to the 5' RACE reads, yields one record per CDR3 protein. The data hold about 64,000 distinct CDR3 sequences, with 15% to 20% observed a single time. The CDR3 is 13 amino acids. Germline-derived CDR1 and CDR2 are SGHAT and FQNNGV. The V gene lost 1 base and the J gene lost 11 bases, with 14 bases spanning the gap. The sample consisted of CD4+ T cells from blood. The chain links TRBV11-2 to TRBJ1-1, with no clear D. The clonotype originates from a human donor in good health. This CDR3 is CASSLVGPPPAFF. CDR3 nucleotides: TGTGCCAGCAGCTTAGTAGGGCCTCCCCCGGCTTTCTTT.